One sample yielded the 10 T cell receptor beta chains listed below, sequenced in a study of cytomegalovirus exposure and HLA in healthy donors (dated by TCRdb to the late 2010s). Library generation was performed with the immunoSEQ multiplex PCR assay. For the multiplex PCR, a mixture combining 60 forward primers for TCR Vbeta segments and 13 reverse primers for TCR Jbeta segments was used. Imported from immuneACCESS, the table was reduced by TCRdb to in-frame sequences with V and J called. These copies leave out some clones; in studies compared against another copy, an unresolved V gene accounts for under half, and the cause of the remainder is not known. The sample contains around 220,000 clones, 83% of them found a single time. The ten biggest clones cover about 1.4% of the sample. The sample was PBMCs. Receptor source: a girl aged 10 to 17 in good health and CMV-seronegative.

The chain combines TRBV4-3 with TRBJ2-3; perhaps TRBD2 as D (6 bases). V was shortened by 2 bases and J by 3 bases, with 12 bases between the two germline ends. The CDR3 runs to 15 residues. The germline gives CDR1 LGHNA, CDR2 YSLEER. DNA for the CDR3: TGCGCCAGCAGCCAACGGGGGAGCAGGACAGATACGCAGTATTTT. This encodes CASSQRGSRTDTQYF.

The CDR3 DNA reads TGCAGCGTTGTAACTAGCGGGAGGCATAAGTACGAGCAGTACTTC. Translated, it gives CSVVTSGRHKYEQYF. The rearrangement uses TRBV29-1 and TRBJ2-7, with 12 bases aligning to TRBD2. The germline gives CDR1 SQVTM, CDR2 ANQGSEA. V gave up 4 bases and J gave up 4 bases; unmatched junction bases: 8. The CDR3 loop spans 15 amino acids.

This clone occurred a few times. V usage is TRBV29-1 and J usage is TRBJ2-5, with TRBD2 identical over 11 bases. Germline V lookup: CDR1 SQVTM, CDR2 ANQGSEA. The junction had 15 bases not matched to a gene; V was cut back by 3 bases and J by 3 bases. This CDR3 has 18 amino acids. CDR3 residues: CSVDWLAGGGGPKETQYF. The CDR3 nucleotides are TGCAGCGTTGATTGGCTAGCGGGAGGAGGAGGACCAAAAGAGACCCAGTACTTC.

The J gene is TRBJ2-2, the V gene TRBV5-1; 10 nucleotides line up with TRBD2. The CDR3 spans 16 residues. After removal of 0 bases from V and 4 bases from J, the junction contained 3 bases not matched to a gene. The germline V gene has CDR1 SGHRS and CDR2 YFSETQ. CDR3 bases: TGCGCCAGCAGCTTGGGTAGCGGGGGGACCACCGGGGAGCTGTTTTTT. Its translation is CASSLGSGGTTGELFF.

The V and J genes are TRBV28 and TRBJ1-5; a possible D gene is TRBD1 (5 bases). With 7 bases removed from V and 0 bases from J, the gap between germline ends came to 19 bases. CDR1 is MDHEN and CDR2 is SYDVKM in the germline V gene. The CDR3 contains 17 residues. The CDR3 DNA reads TGTGCCAGCACCCCCGGACATCGGCGTTATAGCAATCAGCCCCAGCATTTT. Protein product: CASTPGHRRYSNQPQHF.

The DNA for the CDR3 is TGTGCCAGCAGTAACAGGGGTTGGGGGGATGAGCAGTTCTTC. Protein sequence: CASSNRGWGDEQFF. V is TRBV9 and J is TRBJ2-1; weak D call: TRBD1 (7 bases). Germline CDR1 and CDR2: SGDLS and YYNGEE. Trimming removed 5 bases at V and 8 bases at J, with 17 bases between. This CDR3 spans 14 amino acids.

This clone has just a few counts. This sequence joins TRBV4-1 and TRBJ1-4, with 9 nucleotides matching TRBD1. The germline CDR1 and CDR2 sequences are MGHRA and YSYEKL. CDR3 size: 16 residues. The V segment lost 4 bases and the J segment 5 bases; nucleotides outside the gene matches: 8. CDR3 residues: CASSRREDRGNEKLFF. The CDR3, as DNA: TGCGCCAGCAGCCGAAGGGAGGACAGGGGCAATGAAAAACTGTTTTTT.

This chain links TRBV7-8 with TRBJ1-2, with D maybe TRBD1 (5 bases). Trimming stripped 5 bases from V and 0 bases from J, with 34 bases between. From germline, CDR1 is SGHVS and CDR2 FQNEAQ. The CDR3 covers 22 residues. CDR3 amino acids: CASSLRGVPRPSKQFTNYGYTF. The CDR3 nucleotides read TGTGCCAGCAGCCTAAGGGGCGTACCCCGACCCTCAAAACAGTTCACTAACTATGGCTACACCTTC. Together with reference TRBV7-8 and TRBJ1-2, the CDR3 gives the full variable domain: GAGVSQSPRYKVAKRGQDVALRCDPISGHVSLFWYQQALGQGPEFLTYFQNEAQLDKSGLPSDRFFAERPEGSVSTLKIQRTQQEDSAVYLCASSLRGVPRPSKQFTNYGYTFGSGTRLTVV.

This rearrangement joins TRBV5-6 to TRBJ1-2; D ambiguous. From germline, CDR1 is SGHDT and CDR2 YYEEEE. Trimming removed 4 bases from V and 4 bases from J, with 20 bases in between. The CDR3 sequence is 16 residues long. CDR3 sequence reads: CASSRDQVRYSYGYTF. DNA of the CDR3: TGTGCCAGCAGCAGAGACCAGGTTAGGTATAGCTATGGCTACACCTTC.

The chain links TRBV19 to TRBJ2-3; D not resolved. This CDR3 contains 12 residues. Germline-derived CDR1 and CDR2 are LNHDA and SQIVND (reference sequence). Trimming pared 5 bases from V and 6 bases from J, leaving 9 bases between. This CDR3 reads CASSFLADTQYF. CDR3 nucleotides: TGTGCCAGTAGTTTCCTGGCCGATACGCAGTATTTT.